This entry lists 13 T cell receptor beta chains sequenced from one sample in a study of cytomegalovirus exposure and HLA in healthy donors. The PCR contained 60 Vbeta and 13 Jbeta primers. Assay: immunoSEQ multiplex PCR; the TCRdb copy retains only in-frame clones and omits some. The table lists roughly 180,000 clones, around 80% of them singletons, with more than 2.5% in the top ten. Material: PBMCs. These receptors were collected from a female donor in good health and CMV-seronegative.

DNA for the CDR3: TGTGCCAGCAGTTTACAGGGTAATTCACCCCTCCACTTT. As protein: CASSLQGNSPLHF. The rearrangement joins TRBV27 to TRBJ1-6, with a weak D call TRBD1 (5 bases). Germline V CDR1 and CDR2: MNHEY, SMNVEV (reference sequence). Trimming left V 2 bases short and J 6 bases short, with 5 bases between. CDR3 length equals 13 residues.

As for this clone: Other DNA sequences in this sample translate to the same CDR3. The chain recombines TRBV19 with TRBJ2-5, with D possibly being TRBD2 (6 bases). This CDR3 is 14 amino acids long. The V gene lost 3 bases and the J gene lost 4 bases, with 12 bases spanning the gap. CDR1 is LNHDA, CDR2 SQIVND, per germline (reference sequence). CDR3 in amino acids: CASSIAGSGETQYF. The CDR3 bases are TGTGCCAGTAGTATCGCCGGGAGCGGAGAGACCCAGTACTTC.

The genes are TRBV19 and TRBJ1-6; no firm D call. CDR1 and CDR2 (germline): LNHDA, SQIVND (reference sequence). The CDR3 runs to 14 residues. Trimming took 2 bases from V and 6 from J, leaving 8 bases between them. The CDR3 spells CASSIPGVNSPLHF. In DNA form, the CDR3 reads TGTGCCAGTAGTATACCCGGGGTTAATTCACCCCTCCACTTT.

The DNA for the CDR3 is TGTGCCAGCAGCTTGACGCCTGAGGAAGATACGCAGTATTTT. It is translated as CASSLTPEEDTQYF. V usage is TRBV5-4 and J usage is TRBJ2-3; no firm D call. The CDR3 is 14 residues long. V lost 1 base, J lost 5 bases, and 11 bases lay in between. Germline CDR1 and CDR2: SGHNT and YYREEE (reference sequence).

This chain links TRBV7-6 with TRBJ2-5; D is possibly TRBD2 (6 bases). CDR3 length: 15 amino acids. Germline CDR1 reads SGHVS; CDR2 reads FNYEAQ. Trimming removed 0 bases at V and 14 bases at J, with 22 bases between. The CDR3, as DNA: TGTGCCAGCAGCTTAGCGGTCAACTCCGGGAGCACACGTTACTTC. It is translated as CASSLAVNSGSTRYF.

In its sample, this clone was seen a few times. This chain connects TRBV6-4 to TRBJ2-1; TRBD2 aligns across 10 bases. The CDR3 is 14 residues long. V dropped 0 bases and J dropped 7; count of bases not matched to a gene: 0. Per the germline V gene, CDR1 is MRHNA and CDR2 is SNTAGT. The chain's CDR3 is CASSDSSGGNEQFF. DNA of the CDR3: TGTGCCAGCAGTGACTCTAGCGGGGGGAATGAGCAGTTCTTC.

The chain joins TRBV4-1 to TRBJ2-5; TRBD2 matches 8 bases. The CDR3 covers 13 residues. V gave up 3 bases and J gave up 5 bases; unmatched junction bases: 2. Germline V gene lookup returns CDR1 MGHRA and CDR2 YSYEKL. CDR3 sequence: CASSQTSAETQYF. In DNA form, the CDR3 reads TGCGCCAGCAGCCAGACTAGCGCGGAGACCCAGTACTTC.

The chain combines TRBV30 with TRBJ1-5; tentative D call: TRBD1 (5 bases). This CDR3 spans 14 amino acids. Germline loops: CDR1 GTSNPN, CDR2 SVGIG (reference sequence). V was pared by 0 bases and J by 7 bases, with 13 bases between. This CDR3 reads CAWSVGAGSQPQHF. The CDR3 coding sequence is TGTGCCTGGAGTGTTGGGGCAGGGTCACAGCCCCAGCATTTT.

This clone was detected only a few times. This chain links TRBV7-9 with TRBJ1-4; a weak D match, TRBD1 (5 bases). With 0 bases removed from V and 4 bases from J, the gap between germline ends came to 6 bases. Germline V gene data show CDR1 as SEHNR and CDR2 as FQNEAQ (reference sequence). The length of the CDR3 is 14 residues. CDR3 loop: CASSLAGVNEKLFF. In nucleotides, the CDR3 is TGTGCCAGCAGCTTAGCAGGGGTTAATGAAAAACTGTTTTTT.

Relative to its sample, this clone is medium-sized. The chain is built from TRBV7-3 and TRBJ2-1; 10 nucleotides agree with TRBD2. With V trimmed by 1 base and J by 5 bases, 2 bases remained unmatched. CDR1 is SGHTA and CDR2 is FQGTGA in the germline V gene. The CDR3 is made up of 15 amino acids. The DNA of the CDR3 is TGTGCCAGCAGCTTAAATGGACTAGCGGACAATGAGCAGTTCTTC. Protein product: CASSLNGLADNEQFF.

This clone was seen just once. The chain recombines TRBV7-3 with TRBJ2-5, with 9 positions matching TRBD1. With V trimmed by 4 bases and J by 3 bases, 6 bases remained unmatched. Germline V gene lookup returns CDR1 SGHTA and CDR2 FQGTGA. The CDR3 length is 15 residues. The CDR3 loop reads CASSSAGTGKETQYF. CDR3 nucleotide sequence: TGTGCCAGCAGCTCCGCTGGGACAGGGAAAGAGACCCAGTACTTC.

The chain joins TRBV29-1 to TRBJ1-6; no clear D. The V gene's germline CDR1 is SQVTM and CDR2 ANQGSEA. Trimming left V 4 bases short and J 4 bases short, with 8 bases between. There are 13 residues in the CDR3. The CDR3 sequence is CSVGASYNSPLHF. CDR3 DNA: TGCAGCGTTGGGGCATCTTATAATTCACCCCTCCACTTT.

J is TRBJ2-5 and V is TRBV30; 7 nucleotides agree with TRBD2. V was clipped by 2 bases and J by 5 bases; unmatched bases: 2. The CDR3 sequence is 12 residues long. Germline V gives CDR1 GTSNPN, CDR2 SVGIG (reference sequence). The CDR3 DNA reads TGTGCCTGGAGTCTCGGGGGGGAGACCCAGTACTTC. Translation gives CAWSLGGETQYF.